Listed below are T cell receptor beta chains from one sample, sequenced in a study of PD-1 blockade in classical Hodgkin lymphoma. Clones were sequenced by immunoSEQ multiplex PCR, and TCRdb holds only the in-frame ones, with some missing. The table shows about 43,000 clones, with roughly 72% occurring only once. Sequencing used peripheral blood mononuclear cells (PBMCs), obtained before the second cycle of nivolumab. The source is a human donor with classical Hodgkin lymphoma. Both conserved end residues are part of each CDR3. The D gene is left open where the match is weak. Clone size is given for some rows only: seen once, a few or many times, or a class if the clone is expanded.

D	V	size	J	DNA	CDR3
.	TRBV9	few	TRBJ2-2	TGTGCCAGCAGCGTAGGGGGGGCCACCGGGGAGCTGTTTTTT	CASSVGGATGELFF
TRBD1	TRBV28	.	TRBJ1-2	TGTGCCAGCAGTTTAGAGGGGGCGCTCATTTATGGCTACACCTTC	CASSLEGALIYGYTF
.	TRBV6-6	once	TRBJ1-1	TGTGCCAGCAGTTACACACTGGACACTGAAGCTTTCTTT	CASSYTLDTEAFF
TRBD2	TRBV7-6	.	TRBJ2-6	TGTGCCAGCAGCCTAGCGGGACGCGACTCTGGGGCCAACGTCCTGACTTTC	CASSLAGRDSGANVLTF
.	TRBV4-3	few	TRBJ2-6	TGCGCCAGCAGCCAAGAACGGCTCGGGAGCTCTGGGGCCAACGTCCTGACTTTC	CASSQERLGSSGANVLTF
TRBD1	TRBV2	.	TRBJ1-4	TGTGCCAGCAGTGAGCCCGGGACAGGGTATGAAAAACTGTTTTTT	CASSEPGTGYEKLFF
TRBD1	TRBV7-2	few	TRBJ2-5	TGTGCCAGCAGGGGAAGCGACAGGGGGGGCTTACAAGAGACCCAGTACTTC	CASRGSDRGGLQETQYF
TRBD2	TRBV28	.	TRBJ2-1	TGTGCCAGCAGTTTCGGGGTAGCGGGTCTCCCCTCCTACAATGAGCAGTTCTTC	CASSFGVAGLPSYNEQFF
TRBD1	TRBV19	.	TRBJ2-7	TGTGCCAGTCAGACGAGGGTAGGGGGACAGTCTTATTACGAGCAGTACTTC	CASQTRVGGQSYYEQYF
.	TRBV7-9	.	TRBJ2-3	TGTGCCAGCAGCTTAGTTGACCATACGCAGTATTTT	CASSLVDHTQYF
TRBD1	TRBV7-6	.	TRBJ2-1	TGTGCCAGCGGTGCCGGGACAGGAAACAATGAGCAGTTCTTC	CASGAGTGNNEQFF
.	TRBV14	.	TRBJ1-2	TGTGCCAGCAGCCAAGATTTAGGCGGAGGCTACACCTTC	CASSQDLGGGYTF
.	TRBV9	.	TRBJ1-1	TGTGCCAGCAGCGTAGGGGACGCTCTGAACACTGAAGCTTTCTTT	CASSVGDALNTEAFF
TRBD1	TRBV4-3	.	TRBJ1-5	TGCGCCAGCAGCCAGGAACAGGGGAACCTCAATCAGCCCCAGCATTTT	CASSQEQGNLNQPQHF
.	TRBV10-3	.	TRBJ1-2	TGTGCCATCAGTCCAGAAGGGTGGAACTATGGCTACACCTTC	CAISPEGWNYGYTF
.	TRBV7-2	.	TRBJ2-3	TGTGCCAGCAGCTTAGCAACAGGGTGGGAGGCAGATACGCAGTATTTT	CASSLATGWEADTQYF
.	TRBV6-5	.	TRBJ2-7	TGTGCCAGCTCAACGGTCTACGAGCAGTACTTC	CASSTVYEQYF
.	TRBV6-5	.	TRBJ2-2	TGTGCCAGCGGGTATACGGCGAACACCGGGGAGCTGTTTTTT	CASGYTANTGELFF
.	TRBV7-3	.	TRBJ1-4	TGTGCCAGCAGCTTATTTTACGGAAGAAAACTGTTTTTT	CASSLFYGRKLFF
TRBD1	TRBV6-1	.	TRBJ2-7	TGTGCCAGCAGTGAAATCGGGACAGACATGTACGAGCAGTACTTC	CASSEIGTDMYEQYF
TRBD2	TRBV28	.	TRBJ2-7	TGTGCCAGCAGACGACTAGCGGGAGGCTACGAGCAGTACTTC	CASRRLAGGYEQYF
.	TRBV2	.	TRBJ2-4	TGTGCCAGCAGTGAACTTGAATTAGCCAAAAACATTCAGTACTTC	CASSELELAKNIQYF
TRBD1	TRBV27	.	TRBJ1-1	TGTGCCAGCAGTCTCACAGGGGCAACCACTGAAGCTTTCTTT	CASSLTGATTEAFF